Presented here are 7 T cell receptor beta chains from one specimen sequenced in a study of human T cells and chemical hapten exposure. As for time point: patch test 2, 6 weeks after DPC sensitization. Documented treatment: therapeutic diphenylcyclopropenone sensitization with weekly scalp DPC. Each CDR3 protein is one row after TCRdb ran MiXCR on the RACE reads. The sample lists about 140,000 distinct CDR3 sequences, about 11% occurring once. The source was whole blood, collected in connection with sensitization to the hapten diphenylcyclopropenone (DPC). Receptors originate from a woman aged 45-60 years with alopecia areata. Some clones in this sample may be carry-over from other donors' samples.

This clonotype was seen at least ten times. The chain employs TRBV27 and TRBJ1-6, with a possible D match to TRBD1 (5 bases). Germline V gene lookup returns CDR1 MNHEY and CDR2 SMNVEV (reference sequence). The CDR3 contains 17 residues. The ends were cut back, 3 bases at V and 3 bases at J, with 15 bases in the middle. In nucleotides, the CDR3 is TGTGCCAGCAGTTTCTACTCCCAGGGAGGCTATAATTCACCCCTCCACTTT. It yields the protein CASSFYSQGGYNSPLHF.

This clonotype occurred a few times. The CDR3 spells CASSFGLAEEQFF. CDR3 sequence (DNA): TGTGCCAGCAGCTTTGGACTAGCGGAGGAGCAGTTCTTC. The V gene is TRBV7-2, the J gene TRBJ2-1; 10 bases match TRBD2. J was trimmed by 10 bases and V by 3 bases; bases with no gene match: 3. CDR3 size: 13 residues. CDR1 and CDR2 (germline): SGHTA, FQGNSA. The full variable domain, completed using reference TRBV7-2 and TRBJ2-1, is GAGVSQSPSNKVTEKGKDVELRCDPISGHTALYWYRQSLGQGLEFLIYFQGNSAPDKSGLPSDRFSAERTGGSVSTLTIQRTQQEDSAVYLCASSFGLAEEQFFGPGTRLTVL.

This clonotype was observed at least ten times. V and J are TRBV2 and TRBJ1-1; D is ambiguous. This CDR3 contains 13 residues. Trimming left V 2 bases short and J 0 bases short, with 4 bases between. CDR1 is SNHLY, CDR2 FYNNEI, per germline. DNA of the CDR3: TGTGCCAGCAGTGAAACGGTGAACACTGAAGCTTTCTTT. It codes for CASSETVNTEAFF.

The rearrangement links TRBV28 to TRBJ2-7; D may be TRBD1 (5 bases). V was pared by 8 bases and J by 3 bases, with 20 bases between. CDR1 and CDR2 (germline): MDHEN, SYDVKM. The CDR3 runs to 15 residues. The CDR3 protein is CASSGGAAKDYEQYF. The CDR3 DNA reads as TGTGCCAGCTCAGGTGGGGCAGCGAAGGACTACGAGCAGTACTTC.

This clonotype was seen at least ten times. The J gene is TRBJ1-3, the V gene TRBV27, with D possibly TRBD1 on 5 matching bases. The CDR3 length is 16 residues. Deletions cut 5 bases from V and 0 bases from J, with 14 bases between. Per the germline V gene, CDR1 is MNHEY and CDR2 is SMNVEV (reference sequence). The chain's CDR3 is CASSPTGQTSGNTIYF. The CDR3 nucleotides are TGTGCCAGCAGTCCGACCGGACAAACCTCTGGAAACACCATATATTTT.

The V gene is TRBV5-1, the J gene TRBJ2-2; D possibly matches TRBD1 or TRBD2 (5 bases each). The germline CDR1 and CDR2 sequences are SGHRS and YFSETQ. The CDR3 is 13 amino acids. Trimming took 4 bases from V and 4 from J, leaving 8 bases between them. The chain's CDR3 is CASSRDATGELFF. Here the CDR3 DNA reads TGCGCCAGCAGCCGGGACGCCACCGGGGAGCTGTTTTTT. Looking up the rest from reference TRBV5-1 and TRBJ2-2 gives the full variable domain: KAGVTQTPRYLIKTRGQQVTLSCSPISGHRSVSWYQQTPGQGLQFLFEYFSETQRNKGNFPGRFSGRQFSNSRSEMNVSTLELGDSALYLCASSRDATGELFFGEGSRLTVL.

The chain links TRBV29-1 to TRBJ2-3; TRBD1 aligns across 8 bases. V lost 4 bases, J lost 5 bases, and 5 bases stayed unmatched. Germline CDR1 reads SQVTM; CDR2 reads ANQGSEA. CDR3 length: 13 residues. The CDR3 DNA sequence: TGCAGCGTTGGTCGGACAGGGCAAGATACGCAGTATTTT. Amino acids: CSVGRTGQDTQYF.